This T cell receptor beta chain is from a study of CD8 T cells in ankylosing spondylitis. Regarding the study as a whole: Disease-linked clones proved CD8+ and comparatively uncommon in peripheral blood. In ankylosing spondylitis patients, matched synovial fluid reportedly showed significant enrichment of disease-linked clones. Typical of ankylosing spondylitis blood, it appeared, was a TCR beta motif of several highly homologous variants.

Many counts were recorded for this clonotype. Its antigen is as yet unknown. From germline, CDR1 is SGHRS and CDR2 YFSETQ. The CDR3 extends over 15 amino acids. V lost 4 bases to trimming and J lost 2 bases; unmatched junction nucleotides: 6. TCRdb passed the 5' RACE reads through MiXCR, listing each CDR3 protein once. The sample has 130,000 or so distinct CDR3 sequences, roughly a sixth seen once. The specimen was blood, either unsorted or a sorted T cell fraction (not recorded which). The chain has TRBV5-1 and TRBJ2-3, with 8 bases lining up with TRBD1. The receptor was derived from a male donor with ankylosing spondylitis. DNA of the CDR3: TGCGCCAGCAGCCCCCGGGACAGGTTCACAGATACGCAGTATTTT. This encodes CASSPRDRFTDTQYF.